One TCR beta chain is described in this entry. Its antigen remains unidentified. Graves' hyperthyroidism was deemed stable given no ophthalmopathy progression within 18 months. Recently diagnosed hyperthyroidism of less than 2 months' duration affected patients aged 18 to 65. The data originate from a study of T cells in Graves' hyperthyroidism and ophthalmopathy. Overall study context: Peripheral blood draws took place at initial diagnosis, ahead of any treatment.

The V end lost 6 bases, the J end lost 10 bases, and 10 bases lay between the germline ends. Germline CDR1 LNHDA, CDR2 SQIVND (reference sequence). The CDR3 covers 12 residues. The TCR beta CDR3 regions underwent amplification using RNA transcripts as the source. When the TCR CDR3 underwent first-round RT-PCR, the HTBI primer set was used. TCRdb used MiXCR to reprocess the multiplex PCR reads, holding one entry per CDR3 protein. The sample lists approximately 410,000 distinct CDR3 sequences; about 13% were seen once. Study-wide results and limits: A model using 13 V-J features told ophthalmopathy apart from stable hyperthyroidism.

What was sequenced was blood. The chain links TRBV19 to TRBJ1-6; a weak D match, TRBD1 (6 bases). The receptor was isolated from a woman in her late teens or twenties with Graves' hyperthyroidism. The CDR3 bases are TGTGCCAGTAGACCGGACAGCTCACCCCTCCACTTT. It specifies CASRPDSSPLHF.